The source of this TCR beta chain is a study of cytomegalovirus exposure and HLA in healthy donors. Notes on the study in general: Later analysis associated a missense DCLRE1C variant with TCR beta V- and J-gene trimming.

As regards this clone: Its cognate antigen is unknown.

Use of 60 Vbeta and 13 Jbeta primers characterized the PCR. The table came from immunoSEQ multiplex PCR; TCRdb's copy has only in-frame clones and leaves some out. The table lists more than 150,000 clones, 75% to 85% of them singletons, with about 0.84% in the top ten. Input material: PBMCs. This TCR came from a woman aged 18-35 years in good health and CMV-seronegative.

CDR3 nucleotide sequence: TGTGCCAGCAGCTTAGCTGCGATAGCGGTAGATACGCAGTATTTT. Residues: CASSLAAIAVDTQYF. This rearrangement joins TRBV7-9 to TRBJ2-3; D perhaps matches TRBD2 (6 bases). The CDR3 runs 15 residues. Germline-derived CDR1 and CDR2 are SEHNR and FQNEAQ (reference sequence). The V end lost 0 bases, the J end lost 5 bases, and 12 bases lay between the germline ends.